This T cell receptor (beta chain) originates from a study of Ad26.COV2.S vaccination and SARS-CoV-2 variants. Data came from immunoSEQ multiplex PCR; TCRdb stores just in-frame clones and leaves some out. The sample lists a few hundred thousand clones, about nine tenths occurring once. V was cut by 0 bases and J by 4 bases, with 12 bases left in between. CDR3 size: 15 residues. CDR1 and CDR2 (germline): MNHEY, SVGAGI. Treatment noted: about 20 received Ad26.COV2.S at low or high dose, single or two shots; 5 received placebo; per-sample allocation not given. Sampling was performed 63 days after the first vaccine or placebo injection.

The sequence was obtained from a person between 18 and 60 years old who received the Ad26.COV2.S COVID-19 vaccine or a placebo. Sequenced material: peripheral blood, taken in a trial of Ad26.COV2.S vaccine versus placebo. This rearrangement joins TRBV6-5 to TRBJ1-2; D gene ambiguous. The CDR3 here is CASSYSFSGIYGYTF. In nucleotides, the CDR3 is TGTGCCAGCAGTTACTCATTCTCGGGGATCTATGGCTACACCTTC.